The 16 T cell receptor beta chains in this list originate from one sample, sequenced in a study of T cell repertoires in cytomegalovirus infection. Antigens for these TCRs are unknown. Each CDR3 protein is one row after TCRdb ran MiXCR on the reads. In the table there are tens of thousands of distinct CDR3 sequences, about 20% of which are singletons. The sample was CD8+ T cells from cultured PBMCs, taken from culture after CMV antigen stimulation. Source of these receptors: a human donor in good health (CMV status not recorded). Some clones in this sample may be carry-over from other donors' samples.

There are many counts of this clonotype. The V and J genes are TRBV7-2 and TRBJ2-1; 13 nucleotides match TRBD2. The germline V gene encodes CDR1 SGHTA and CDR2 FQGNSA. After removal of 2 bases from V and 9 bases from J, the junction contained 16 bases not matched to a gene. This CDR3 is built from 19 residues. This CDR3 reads CASSLNKRGLAGRVGEQFF. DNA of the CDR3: TGTGCCAGCAGCTTAAATAAGAGGGGACTAGCGGGACGAGTAGGTGAGCAGTTCTTC.

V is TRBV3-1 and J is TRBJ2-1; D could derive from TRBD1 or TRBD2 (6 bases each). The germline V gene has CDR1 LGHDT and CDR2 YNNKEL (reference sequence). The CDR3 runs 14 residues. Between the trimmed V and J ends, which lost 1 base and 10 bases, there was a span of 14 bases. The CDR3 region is CASSQVGGLGEQFF. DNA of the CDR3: TGTGCCAGCAGCCAAGTCGGGGGCCTAGGGGAGCAGTTCTTC.

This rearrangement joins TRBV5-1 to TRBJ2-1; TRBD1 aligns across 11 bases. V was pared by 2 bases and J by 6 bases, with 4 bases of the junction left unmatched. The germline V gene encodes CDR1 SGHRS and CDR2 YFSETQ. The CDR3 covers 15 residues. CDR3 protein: CASSLPGTGGNEQFF. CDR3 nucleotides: TGCGCCAGCAGCTTACCCGGGACAGGGGGCAATGAGCAGTTCTTC.

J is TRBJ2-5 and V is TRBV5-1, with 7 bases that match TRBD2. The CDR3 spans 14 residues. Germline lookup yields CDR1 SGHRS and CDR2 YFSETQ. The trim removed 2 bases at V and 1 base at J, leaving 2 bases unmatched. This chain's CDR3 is CASSLSGAQETQYF. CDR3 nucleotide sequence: TGCGCCAGCAGCTTAAGCGGGGCCCAAGAGACCCAGTACTTC.

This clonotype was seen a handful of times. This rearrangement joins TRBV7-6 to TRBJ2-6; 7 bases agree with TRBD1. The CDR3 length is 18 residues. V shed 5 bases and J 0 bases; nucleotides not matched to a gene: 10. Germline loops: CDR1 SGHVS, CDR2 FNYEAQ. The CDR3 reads CASSNRDSSYSGANVLTF. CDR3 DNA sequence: TGTGCCAGCAGCAACCGGGACAGCTCCTACTCTGGGGCCAACGTCCTGACTTTC. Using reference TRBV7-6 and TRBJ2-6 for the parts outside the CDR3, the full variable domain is GAGVSQSPRYKVTKRGQDVALRCDPISGHVSLYWYRQALGQGPEFLTYFNYEAQQDKSGLPNDRFSAERPEGSISTLTIQRTEQRDSAMYRCASSNRDSSYSGANVLTFGAGSRLTVL.

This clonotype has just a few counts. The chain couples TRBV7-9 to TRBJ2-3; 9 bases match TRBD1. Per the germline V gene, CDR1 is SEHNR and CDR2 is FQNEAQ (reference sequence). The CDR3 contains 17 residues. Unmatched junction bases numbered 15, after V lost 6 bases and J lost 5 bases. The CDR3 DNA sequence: TGTGCCAGCAGTCGTAGTCCGGGACAGGGCCATCAAGATACGCAGTATTTT. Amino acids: CASSRSPGQGHQDTQYF.

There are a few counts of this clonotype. CDR3 sequence (DNA): TGTGCCAGCACCGACGGCGGGATCTATGGCTACACCTTC. This sequence encodes CASTDGGIYGYTF. The rearrangement joins TRBV2 to TRBJ1-2; no clear D gene. The germline V and J ends were trimmed by 7 bases and 4 bases, with 13 bases remaining between them. The length of the CDR3 is 13 residues. Germline CDR1 reads SNHLY; CDR2 reads FYNNEI.

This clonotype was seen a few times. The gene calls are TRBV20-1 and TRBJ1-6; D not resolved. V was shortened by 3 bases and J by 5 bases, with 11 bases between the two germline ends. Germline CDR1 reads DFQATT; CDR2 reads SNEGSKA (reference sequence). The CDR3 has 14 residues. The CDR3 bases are TGCAGTGCTAGTTTGCCACGGGATAATTCACCCCTCCACTTT. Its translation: CSASLPRDNSPLHF.

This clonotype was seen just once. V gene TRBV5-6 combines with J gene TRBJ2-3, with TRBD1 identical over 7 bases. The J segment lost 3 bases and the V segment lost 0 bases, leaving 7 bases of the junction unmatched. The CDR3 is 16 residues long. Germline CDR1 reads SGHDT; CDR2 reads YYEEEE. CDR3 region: CASSLDRGWGTDTQYF. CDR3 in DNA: TGTGCCAGCAGCTTGGACAGGGGCTGGGGTACAGATACGCAGTATTTT.

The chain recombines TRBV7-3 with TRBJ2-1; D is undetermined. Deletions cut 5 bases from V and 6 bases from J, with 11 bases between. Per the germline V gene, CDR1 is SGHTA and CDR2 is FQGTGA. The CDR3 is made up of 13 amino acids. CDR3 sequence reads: CASSAMSGNEQFF. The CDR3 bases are TGTGCCAGCAGCGCCATGAGTGGCAATGAGCAGTTCTTC.

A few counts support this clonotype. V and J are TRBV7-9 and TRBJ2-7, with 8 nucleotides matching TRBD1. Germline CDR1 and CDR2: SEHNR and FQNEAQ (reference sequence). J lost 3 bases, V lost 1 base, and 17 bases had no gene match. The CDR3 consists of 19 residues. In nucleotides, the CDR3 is TGTGCCAGCAGCTTAGATTTGGCAGGGGGCTCCCGTTCCGACTACGAGCAGTACTTC. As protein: CASSLDLAGGSRSDYEQYF.

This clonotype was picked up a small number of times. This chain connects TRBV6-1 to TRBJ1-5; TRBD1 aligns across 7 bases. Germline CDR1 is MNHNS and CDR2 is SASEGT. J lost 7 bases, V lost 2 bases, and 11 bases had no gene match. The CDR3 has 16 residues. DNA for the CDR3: TGTGCCAGCAGTGAAAAGGGAGGGGGCGCGAGGCAGCCCCAGCATTTT. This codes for CASSEKGGGARQPQHF.

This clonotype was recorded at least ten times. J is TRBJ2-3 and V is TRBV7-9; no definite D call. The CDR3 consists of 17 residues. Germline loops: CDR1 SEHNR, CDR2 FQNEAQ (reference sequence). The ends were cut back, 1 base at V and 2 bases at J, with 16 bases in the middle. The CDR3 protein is CASSLEGALRVTDTQYF. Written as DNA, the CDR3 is TGTGCCAGCAGCTTAGAGGGCGCCTTGCGCGTCACAGATACGCAGTATTTT.

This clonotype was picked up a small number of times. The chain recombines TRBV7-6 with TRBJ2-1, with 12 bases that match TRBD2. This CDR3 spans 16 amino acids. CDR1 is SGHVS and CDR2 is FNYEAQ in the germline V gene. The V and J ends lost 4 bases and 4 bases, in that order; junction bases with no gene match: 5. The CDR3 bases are TGTGCCAGCAGCTCGCTAGCGGGAGGGCGTTACAATGAGCAGTTCTTC. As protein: CASSSLAGGRYNEQFF.

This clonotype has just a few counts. The CDR3 spells CALLAGESSTDTQYF. The CDR3, as DNA: TGTGCCCTCCTAGCGGGAGAATCCAGCACAGATACGCAGTATTTT. V usage is TRBV10-3 and J usage is TRBJ2-3; the match to TRBD2 covers 10 bases. Germline assignment: CDR1 ENHRY and CDR2 SYGVKD. The CDR3 covers 15 residues. The trim removed 11 bases at V and 0 bases at J, leaving 8 bases unmatched.

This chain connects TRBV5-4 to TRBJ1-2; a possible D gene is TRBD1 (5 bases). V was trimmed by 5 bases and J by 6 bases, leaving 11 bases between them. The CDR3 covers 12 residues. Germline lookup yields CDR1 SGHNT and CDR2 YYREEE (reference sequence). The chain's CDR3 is CASSGGVDGYTF. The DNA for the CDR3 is TGTGCCAGCAGTGGGGGGGTAGATGGCTACACCTTC.